The clone carrying this TCR beta chain was observed many times. Its antigen is unidentified. As originally analysed: Across clinicopathological groups, CDR3 differences served as the basis for building a distant-metastasis classifier for papillary thyroid cancer. TCRdb reanalyzed the PCR reads with MiXCR. The V and J calls and clone size are TCRdb's, not the authors'. The data hold tens of thousands of clones, with roughly 15% observed a single time. This record belongs to a study of metastatic and nonmetastatic thyroid tumors. Background on the study: Thyroid patients, malignant and benign, had repertoires compared across blood and tumor or nodule tissue.

The germline V gene has CDR1 KGHDR and CDR2 SFDVKD. The length of the CDR3 is 14 residues. V dropped 0 bases and J dropped 4 bases, with 6 bases sitting between them. Until they underwent thyroid surgery, no patient had received any treatment. Study-wide results and limits: A significant increase in TCR beta diversity was reportedly seen in malignant thyroid tumors relative to benign nodules, in blood and tumor.

Sequencing was carried out using blood. The receptor was derived from a female donor with papillary thyroid cancer or a benign thyroid nodule (not recorded which). Some clones in this sample may be carry-over from other donors' samples. The chain joins TRBV24-1 to TRBJ1-3; no clear D. CDR3 protein: CATSDLPGGNTIYF. Written as DNA, the CDR3 is TGTGCCACCAGTGATTTGCCGGGAGGAAACACCATATATTTT.